The rows below give T cell receptor beta chains drawn from one sample of a study of siplizumab effects on memory and regulatory T cells. Produced via immunoSEQ multiplex PCR; TCRdb's table is partial and in-frame only. Here the sample spans around 100,000 clones, approximately 94% being singletons. Input material: non-Treg CD4+ T cells sorted from blood. The receptors come from a human donor in good health. CDR3s include the opening cysteine and the closing phenylalanine or tryptophan. D genes are given only for firm matches. Size is omitted from some rows. Given values are once, few, many or a class for expanded clones.

v_gene	d_gene	abundance	j_gene	CDR3nt	CDR3aa
TRBV19	.	once	TRBJ1-4	TGTGCCAGTAGTATGGTAAAGGGAGGAGATGAAAAACTGTTTTTT	CASSMVKGGDEKLFF
TRBV6-1	.	.	TRBJ1-5	TGTGCCAGCAGTGAGTCCTCAGTGCAGAATCAGCCCCAGCATTTT	CASSESSVQNQPQHF
TRBV19	.	.	TRBJ2-7	TGTGCCAGTAGTATTTCCGGGTCCTACGAGCAGTACTTC	CASSISGSYEQYF
TRBV15	.	.	TRBJ1-5	TGTGCCACCAGCAGCGAGAGGGGGGCCTACAATCAGCCCCAGCATTTT	CATSSERGAYNQPQHF
TRBV28	.	.	TRBJ1-2	TGTGCCAGCAGTTTCCCCTCCCCCCCCTATGGCTACACCTTC	CASSFPSPPYGYTF
TRBV5-1	TRBD1	.	TRBJ2-7	TGCGCCAGCCAGACAGGGAAAGGGACCTACGAGCAGTACTTC	CASQTGKGTYEQYF
TRBV19	TRBD2	.	TRBJ2-4	TGTGCCAGTAGTATAGATGTAAGCGGGAGGTTTGGTAACATTCAGTACTTC	CASSIDVSGRFGNIQYF
TRBV7-2	.	.	TRBJ2-7	TGTGCCAGCACCCCTTCCAGGATCCTCGAGCAGTACTTC	CASTPSRILEQYF
TRBV6-1	TRBD2	.	TRBJ2-7	TGTGCCAGCAGTGTCGAACCCGGACTAGCGGGAGGCTCCTACGAGCAGTACTTC	CASSVEPGLAGGSYEQYF
TRBV7-8	TRBD2	.	TRBJ2-5	TGTGCCAGCAGCTCGACTAGCGGGTCTGGGACCCAGTACTTC	CASSSTSGSGTQYF
TRBV19	TRBD1	.	TRBJ2-7	TGTGCCAGTAGTACCCGGACAGGTTTTAGGTACGAGCAGTACTTC	CASSTRTGFRYEQYF
TRBV2	TRBD1	.	TRBJ2-5	TGTGCCAGCAGGGGGACAGGGGGCGGGGAGACCCAGTACTTC	CASRGTGGGETQYF
TRBV11-2	TRBD2	.	TRBJ2-2	TGTGCCAGCACCCCGCGGGTAGCGGGAGGGCGGGGCACCGGGGAGCTGTTTTTT	CASTPRVAGGRGTGELFF
TRBV5-1	TRBD1	.	TRBJ2-2	TGCGCCAGCAGCTTGGGGGACAGAAGACCCGGGGAGCTGTTTTTT	CASSLGDRRPGELFF
TRBV6-6	.	.	TRBJ1-1	TGTGCCAGCACCCAACTCTCATCGTTCCAGGGGACTGAAGCTTTCTTT	CASTQLSSFQGTEAFF
TRBV5-4	.	.	TRBJ2-2	TGTGCCAGCAGCTTGGCGTCCGGGGAGCTGTTTTTT	CASSLASGELFF
TRBV28	.	.	TRBJ1-3	TGTGCCAGCAGTTTATCGGCAGGGACCCCCTCTGGAAACACCATATATTTT	CASSLSAGTPSGNTIYF
TRBV19	TRBD2	.	TRBJ2-7	TGTGCCAGTAGTAAAGGTAGCGGGATCTACGAGCAGTACTTC	CASSKGSGIYEQYF
TRBV15	.	.	TRBJ2-2	TGTGCCACCAGCAGAGATCACCAGGGATCAAACACCGGGGAGCTGTTTTTT	CATSRDHQGSNTGELFF
TRBV27	.	.	TRBJ2-6	TGTGCCAGCAGTTTTAAGGCCAGAAGAATCTCTGGGGCCAACGTCCTGACTTTC	CASSFKARRISGANVLTF
TRBV4-1	TRBD1	.	TRBJ2-6	TGCGCCAGCAGCCTGCAACCTAGGACAGGACGCTCTGGGGCCAACGTCCTGACTTTC	CASSLQPRTGRSGANVLTF
TRBV6-1	TRBD2	.	TRBJ2-7	TGTGCCAGCACCTCGCTAGCGGGATGGAGCGAGCAGTACTTC	CASTSLAGWSEQYF
TRBV5-1	TRBD2	.	TRBJ2-7	TGCGCCAGCAGCTTGGGGGCTAGCGGGAGCCCCGCGACCTACGAGCAGTACTTC	CASSLGASGSPATYEQYF
TRBV28	.	.	TRBJ1-4	TGTGCCAGCAGTTCCACTCGAGCGGGAGGTCGTGAAAAACTGTTTTTT	CASSSTRAGGREKLFF
TRBV5-1	TRBD1	.	TRBJ1-5	TGCGCCAGCAGCTTGGACGGGGACAGAAATCAGCCCCAGCATTTT	CASSLDGDRNQPQHF
TRBV28	.	.	TRBJ2-7	TGTGCCAGCACTCCCCCGGGACTGAAGTACTACGAGCAGTACTTC	CASTPPGLKYYEQYF
TRBV5-8	.	.	TRBJ1-5	TGTGCCAGCAGCGGAGGGGGACAGCCCCAGCATTTT	CASSGGGQPQHF
TRBV7-3	.	.	TRBJ2-1	TGTGCCAGCAGTTTTACCGGAGGCCGCTCCTACAATGAGCAGTTCTTC	CASSFTGGRSYNEQFF
TRBV2	.	.	TRBJ2-3	TGTGCCAGCAGTGAATACGACTTCACAGATACGCAGTATTTT	CASSEYDFTDTQYF
TRBV28	.	few	TRBJ2-5	TGTGCCAGCAGTCTAACAAAGAGCAGGGGTCGGGAGACCCAGTACTTC	CASSLTKSRGRETQYF
TRBV10-3	.	.	TRBJ2-1	TGTGCCATCAGTGAGCATAGCAAAGATGAGCAGTTCTTC	CAISEHSKDEQFF
TRBV18	TRBD1	.	TRBJ1-6	TGTGCCAGCACAATGGAGGGGACAGCTATTTCACCCCTCCACTTT	CASTMEGTAISPLHF
TRBV10-3	.	once	TRBJ2-7	TGTGCCATCAGCCCCGACTACGAGCAGTACTTC	CAISPDYEQYF
TRBV7-9	.	.	TRBJ1-5	TGTGCCAGCAGCTTAGTCGGCAACAATCAGCCCCAGCATTTT	CASSLVGNNQPQHF
TRBV19	TRBD2	.	TRBJ2-6	TGTGCCAGTAGTATCCGAATCGGGAGGTCAGGTGGGGCCAACGTCCTGACTTTC	CASSIRIGRSGGANVLTF
TRBV7-9	TRBD2	.	TRBJ2-3	TGTGCCTTTACCTGGGGCGGGAGCGGGACAGATACGCAGTATTTT	CAFTWGGSGTDTQYF
TRBV19	TRBD2	.	TRBJ2-1	TGTGCCAGTAGTGACGGGGACTACCTTAACAATGAGCAGTTCTTC	CASSDGDYLNNEQFF
TRBV6-4	TRBD1	.	TRBJ1-2	TGTGCCAACCCAGGGGGTGGCTACACCTTC	CANPGGGYTF
TRBV16	.	.	TRBJ2-7	TGTGCCAGCAGCAAGTACTCCTACGAGCAGTACTTC	CASSKYSYEQYF
TRBV6-1	TRBD2	.	TRBJ2-1	TGTGCCAGCAGTGGGACTAGCGGGAGGGCCGGGAGCTCCTACAATGAGCAGTTCTTC	CASSGTSGRAGSSYNEQFF
TRBV18	TRBD1	.	TRBJ2-1	TGTGCCAGCTCACCACCGACGACAGGGGTCTACAATGAGCAGTTCTTC	CASSPPTTGVYNEQFF
TRBV6-6	TRBD1	.	TRBJ2-7	TGTGCCAGCAAGGGAAGGACAGGGGGCGACGAGCAGTACTTC	CASKGRTGGDEQYF
TRBV6-1	.	.	TRBJ1-3	TGTGCCAGCAGTGAAGCGCATGGGAGCTCTGGAAACACCATATATTTT	CASSEAHGSSGNTIYF
TRBV28	.	once	TRBJ1-3	TGTGCCAGCAGCCTTTCGGGGCCCCTCAGTGGAAACACCATATATTTT	CASSLSGPLSGNTIYF
TRBV5-5	.	.	TRBJ1-2	TGTGCCAGCAGCTTGGCCATCCTCCAGGGGACCAACTATGGCTACACCTTC	CASSLAILQGTNYGYTF
TRBV7-3	TRBD2	.	TRBJ2-1	TGTGCCAGCAGCTTAACTAGCGGGATTCGGGACAATGAGCAGTTCTTC	CASSLTSGIRDNEQFF
TRBV7-3	.	.	TRBJ2-3	TGTGCCAGCAGCTTTAACTCCCCCCCAGATACGCAGTATTTT	CASSFNSPPDTQYF
TRBV6-5	.	.	TRBJ2-1	TGTGCCAGCAGCCTTAGGGCGTTTACCTACAATGAGCAGTTCTTC	CASSLRAFTYNEQFF
TRBV7-8	TRBD2	.	TRBJ2-1	TGTGCCAGCAGCCCCCTCAGCGGGGACTACAATGAGCAGTTCTTC	CASSPLSGDYNEQFF
TRBV11-3	TRBD1	.	TRBJ2-1	TGTGCCAGCAGCTCGACCAGGGGGCGAGACCACAATGAGCAGTTCTTC	CASSSTRGRDHNEQFF
TRBV9	.	.	TRBJ1-3	TGTGCCAGCAGCCCGAGGGGTTCGGGAAACACCATATATTTT	CASSPRGSGNTIYF
TRBV7-8	.	.	TRBJ1-2	TGTGCCAGCAGCTTAGATGAGGGGAGAGGGCCAAAAGGCTACACCTTC	CASSLDEGRGPKGYTF